This passage covers 22 T cell receptor beta chains from one sample sequenced in a study of cytotoxic CD8 clonotypes in ibrutinib-treated CLL. The repertoire was sequenced with immunoSEQ multiplex PCR; TCRdb's copy has only in-frame clones and lacks some. The data hold roughly 160,000 clones, with over 65% observed a single time. Sample: PBMCs, taken after 12 months of ibrutinib treatment. The source of these receptors is a human donor with chronic lymphocytic leukemia.

This clone showed up just once. The CDR3 loop reads CAWSFADRGREKLFF. The CDR3 coding sequence is TGTGCCTGGAGTTTTGCGGACAGGGGGCGTGAAAAACTGTTTTTT. The genes are TRBV30 and TRBJ1-4, with 11 positions matching TRBD1. Germline CDR1 is GTSNPN and CDR2 is SVGIG (reference sequence). V lost 2 bases to trimming and J lost 7 bases; unmatched junction nucleotides: 6. The CDR3 covers 15 residues.

The chain recombines TRBV10-3 with TRBJ1-1; the match to TRBD1 covers 7 bases. The CDR3 consists of 12 residues. The trim removed 2 bases at V and 11 bases at J, leaving 5 bases unmatched. CDR1 is ENHRY and CDR2 is SYGVKD in the germline V gene. CDR3 in amino acids: CAISERGRGAFF. The CDR3, as DNA: TGTGCCATCAGTGAGAGGGGGCGGGGTGCTTTCTTT.

In this sample, this clone turned up once. J is TRBJ2-3 and V is TRBV25-1; the D is unclear. CDR3 length: 14 amino acids. Germline CDR1 and CDR2: MGHDK and SYGVNS. V shed 6 bases and J shed 0 bases, with 10 bases lying between them. The CDR3 spells CASSQPGSTDTQYF. The CDR3 coding sequence is TGTGCCAGCAGCCAACCCGGGAGCACAGATACGCAGTATTTT.

The chain combines TRBV5-1 with TRBJ1-2; TRBD1 agrees at 10 bases. The CDR3 runs 16 residues. Germline V gene lookup returns CDR1 SGHRS and CDR2 YFSETQ. V shed 0 bases and J 5 bases; nucleotides not matched to a gene: 7. CDR3 amino acids: CASSLGQGARNYGYTF. The CDR3 coding sequence is TGCGCCAGCAGCTTGGGACAGGGGGCGCGAAATTATGGCTACACCTTC.

The CDR3 is CASSLGPASGGDNQPQHF. The CDR3 DNA is TGTGCCAGCAGTTTGGGGCCGGCGTCAGGGGGCGACAATCAGCCCCAGCATTTT. V usage is TRBV27 and J usage is TRBJ1-5; 8 positions agree with TRBD1. After removal of 3 bases from V and 3 bases from J, the junction contained 13 bases not matched to a gene. The CDR3 has 18 amino acids. The germline gives CDR1 MNHEY, CDR2 SMNVEV (reference sequence).

A single count supports this clone. The rearrangement uses TRBV30 and TRBJ1-6; the D gene is possibly TRBD1 (5 bases). Between the trimmed V and J ends, which lost 8 bases and 0 bases, there was a span of 14 bases. Germline V lookup: CDR1 GTSNPN, CDR2 SVGIG (reference sequence). The CDR3 is made up of 15 amino acids. Here the CDR3 DNA reads TGTGCCCACAGAACGACAGTCTCCTATAATTCACCCCTCCACTTT. It codes for CAHRTTVSYNSPLHF.

Only a few counts were recorded for this clone. J is TRBJ1-2 and V is TRBV7-9, with unresolved D. The germline V gene encodes CDR1 SEHNR and CDR2 FQNEAQ (reference sequence). Trimming shortened V by 5 bases and J by 3 bases, and 16 bases separated the two germline ends. The CDR3 spans 15 residues. The CDR3 DNA reads as TGTGCCAGCAGCCCAAGCACAACGGGGTACTATGGCTACACCTTC. This translates into CASSPSTTGYYGYTF.

The chain couples TRBV6-5 to TRBJ2-3; no definite D call. The CDR3 sequence is 13 residues long. Germline CDR1 MNHEY, CDR2 SVGAGI. Trimming removed 6 bases from V and 4 bases from J, with 11 bases in between. The CDR3 spells CASSQSDPDTQYF. CDR3 nucleotide sequence: TGTGCCAGCAGCCAGTCGGACCCAGATACGCAGTATTTT.

The chain employs TRBV7-2 and TRBJ1-5; D remains unclear. The CDR3 consists of 13 residues. V was cut by 5 bases and J by 6 bases, with 11 bases left in between. Germline lookup yields CDR1 SGHTA and CDR2 FQGNSA. The CDR3 sequence is CASSPEVAQPQHF. The CDR3 coding sequence is TGTGCCAGCAGCCCAGAAGTGGCTCAGCCCCAGCATTTT. The variable domain in full, with the rest retrieved from reference TRBV7-2 and TRBJ1-5, is GAGVSQSPSNKVTEKGKDVELRCDPISGHTALYWYRQSLGQGLEFLIYFQGNSAPDKSGLPSDRFSAERTGGSVSTLTIQRTQQEDSAVYLCASSPEVAQPQHFGDGTRLSIL.

The chain uses TRBV6-5 and TRBJ2-1; D might be TRBD2 (6 bases). This CDR3 is 15 amino acids long. The V and J ends lost 6 bases and 7 bases respectively, with 19 bases between them. CDR1 MNHEY and CDR2 SVGAGI come from the germline V gene. The CDR3 protein is CASSGRGLGRNEQFF. The DNA for the CDR3 is TGTGCCAGCAGCGGACGGGGGTTAGGGCGGAATGAGCAGTTCTTC.

The chain has TRBV9 and TRBJ2-7; TRBD1 aligns across 7 bases. Germline CDR1 is SGDLS and CDR2 is YYNGEE. The J segment lost 6 bases and the V segment lost 3 bases, leaving 9 bases of the junction unmatched. The CDR3 covers 14 residues. CDR3 nucleotides: TGTGCCAGCAGCGATCAAACACAGGGGACCGAGCAGTACTTC. It is translated as CASSDQTQGTEQYF.

The chain uses TRBV2 and TRBJ2-5, with 10 bases aligning to TRBD2. V was pared by 5 bases and J by 1 base, with 1 base of the junction left unmatched. From germline, CDR1 is SNHLY and CDR2 FYNNEI. The length of the CDR3 is 14 residues. The DNA for the CDR3 is TGTGCCAGCAGTCTAGCGGGGGTCCAAGAGACCCAGTACTTC. Translating it yields CASSLAGVQETQYF.

V usage is TRBV4-3 and J usage is TRBJ2-7; 10 bases fit TRBD2. The V segment lost 1 base and the J segment 2 bases; nucleotides outside the gene matches: 2. This CDR3 region has 15 residues. In germline, CDR1 is LGHNA, CDR2 YSLEER. CDR3 residues: CASSQVSGRAYEQYF. CDR3 DNA: TGCGCCAGCAGCCAAGTGAGCGGGAGGGCCTACGAGCAGTACTTC.

V is TRBV7-2 and J is TRBJ2-1, with 8 nucleotides matching TRBD1. This CDR3 contains 14 residues. The V and J ends lost 6 bases and 7 bases, in that order; junction bases with no gene match: 8. Germline CDR1 SGHTA, CDR2 FQGNSA. CDR3 DNA sequence: TGTGCCAGCAGGGACAGGGAGCAAGGTAATGAGCAGTTCTTC. Translated, it gives CASRDREQGNEQFF. Looking up the rest from reference TRBV7-2 and TRBJ2-1 gives the full variable domain: GAGVSQSPSNKVTEKGKDVELRCDPISGHTALYWYRQSLGQGLEFLIYFQGNSAPDKSGLPSDRFSAERTGGSVSTLTIQRTQQEDSAVYLCASRDREQGNEQFFGPGTRLTVL.

J is TRBJ1-2 and V is TRBV7-2; 7 bases fit TRBD1. Germline loops: CDR1 SGHTA, CDR2 FQGNSA. V shed 5 bases and J 8 bases; nucleotides not matched to a gene: 5. This CDR3 contains 12 residues. The CDR3 region is CASSADRFGYTF. Here the CDR3 DNA reads TGTGCCAGCAGCGCGGACAGGTTCGGCTACACCTTC.

This clone appeared once. V is TRBV5-5 and J is TRBJ1-4; D perhaps matches TRBD1 (5 bases). CDR1 is SGHKS and CDR2 is YYEKEE in the germline V gene (reference sequence). V was cut by 3 bases and J by 7 bases, with 19 bases left in between. The CDR3 runs 16 residues. The CDR3 nucleotides read TGTGCCAGCAGCTGGGGTGGAAGGAGGGGAGGTGAAAAACTGTTTTTT. Its protein product is CASSWGGRRGGEKLFF.

V usage is TRBV30 and J usage is TRBJ1-2; D is unresolved. V was cut by 3 bases and J by 4 bases, with 9 bases left in between. Germline V gives CDR1 GTSNPN, CDR2 SVGIG (reference sequence). The CDR3 sequence is 12 residues long. The DNA for the CDR3 is TGTGCCTGGAGACCGAGAACCTATGGCTACACCTTC. Protein sequence: CAWRPRTYGYTF. The whole variable domain, filled in from reference TRBV30 and TRBJ1-2, reads SQTIHQWPATLVQPVGSPLSLECTVEGTSNPNLYWYRQAAGRGLQLLFYSVGIGQISSEVPQNLSASRPQDRQFILSSKKLLLSDSGFYLCAWRPRTYGYTFGSGTRLTVV.

This clone was counted a single time. The chain links TRBV4-3 to TRBJ2-3; maybe TRBD1 (5 bases). The CDR3 contains 16 residues. Per the germline V gene, CDR1 is LGHNA and CDR2 is YSLEER. Trimming shortened V by 0 bases and J by 0 bases, and 10 bases separated the two germline ends. In nucleotides, the CDR3 is TGCGCCAGCAGCCAAGATCCCACAGGAAGCACAGATACGCAGTATTTT. Its protein is CASSQDPTGSTDTQYF.

This clone was counted at least ten times. This chain connects TRBV5-1 to TRBJ2-7; 7 bases match TRBD1. CDR3 length: 14 amino acids. The ends lost 0 bases at V and 9 bases at J; junction bases unmatched: 9. The germline gives CDR1 SGHRS, CDR2 YFSETQ. The CDR3 spells CASSLDGTPGGQYF. In DNA form, the CDR3 reads TGCGCCAGCAGCTTGGACGGTACCCCAGGGGGGCAGTACTTC.

The genes are TRBV28 and TRBJ1-1; D gene unclear. CDR1 is MDHEN, CDR2 SYDVKM, per germline. The CDR3 runs to 18 residues. The V end lost 2 bases, the J end lost 1 base, and 20 bases lay between the germline ends. CDR3 sequence (DNA): TGTGCCAGCAGTTTAGCGGGCCGGGTAGGCGTCGCGAACACTGAAGCTTTCTTT. Protein product: CASSLAGRVGVANTEAFF.

This CDR3 is CASSIDGETQYF. The DNA for the CDR3 is TGTGCCAGTAGTATAGACGGAGAGACCCAGTACTTC. The chain has TRBV19 and TRBJ2-5, with D hard to call. The CDR3 contains 12 residues. The germline V gene has CDR1 LNHDA and CDR2 SQIVND (reference sequence). The ends were cut back, 0 bases at V and 4 bases at J, with 3 bases in the middle.

CDR3 nucleotide sequence: TGTGCCAGCCGGGCCCCGAGCACAGATACGCAGTATTTT. Protein product: CASRAPSTDTQYF. The chain links TRBV28 to TRBJ2-3; no definite D call. Trimming left V 8 bases short and J 0 bases short, with 9 bases between. Germline V gives CDR1 MDHEN, CDR2 SYDVKM. The CDR3 has 13 residues.